This TCR beta chain derives from a study of T cells expressing NK-cell markers. Study-wide background: Sorted T-cell subsets CD3+CD56+NKG2C+, CD3+CD56+NKG2C- and CD3+CD56-NKG2C+ were TCR beta-sequenced. Seropositivity for HCMV was found in seven of the eight sequenced donors, with one seronegative.

The CDR3 has 15 amino acids. Germline V CDR1 and CDR2: LGHDT, YNNKEL (reference sequence). TCRdb re-analyzed the 5' RACE reads; it lists each CDR3 protein once, without DNA. Its table records approximately 150,000 distinct CDR3 sequences. Specimen: blood T cells: a sorted CD56 or NKG2C T cell subset, CD4+ or CD8+ T cells, or bulk PBMC T cells (not recorded which). The source is a woman aged 18 to 75 in good health. The V call is TRBV3-1, the J call TRBJ2-7; the D gene TCRdb calls, TRBD1, cannot be checked with no DNA. CDR3 sequence reads: CASSRGGGAPYEQYF.